These 8 T cell receptor beta chains were all obtained from the same sample, sequenced in a study of blood T cells in healthy people across ages. Primed by a sample-barcoded 5' primer and a J-beta primer mix, a second PCR proceeded for 7 to 11 cycles. In TCRdb, the 5' RACE reads were re-called with MiXCR into one record per CDR3 protein. The sample includes approximately 780,000 distinct CDR3 sequences, around 25% of them seen just once. This sample was shared with a second study, whose subject was T cells of mothers and their children.

Material: blood. These receptors were taken from a boy aged 5-17 years in good health.

The J gene is TRBJ2-7, the V gene TRBV7-9, with 9 bases aligning to TRBD1. The J call may be faulty, since TRBJ2-1 better matches the DNA end. Germline-derived CDR1 and CDR2 are SEHNR and FQNEAQ (reference sequence). The CDR3 runs to 15 residues. CDR3 bases: TGTGCCAGCAGCTTAGCAGGACAGGGGCGGAGTGAGCAGTTCTTC. Its protein is CASSLAGQGRSEQFF.

J is TRBJ1-6 and V is TRBV28; D uncertain. This CDR3 is 15 amino acids long. Trimming left V 5 bases short and J 0 bases short, with 8 bases between. Per germline, CDR1 MDHEN and CDR2 SYDVKM. The CDR3 DNA reads as TGTGCCAGCAGTCCAAAGAGCTCCTATAATTCACCCCTCCACTTT. This codes for CASSPKSSYNSPLHF.

This clonotype was observed a few times. The V call is TRBV4-1, the J call TRBJ2-5, with TRBD1 as a possible D gene (5 bases). The CDR3 is made up of 15 amino acids. Trimming pared 1 base from V and 4 bases from J, leaving 13 bases between. Germline CDR1 is MGHRA and CDR2 is YSYEKL. CDR3 DNA: TGCGCCAGCAGCCAAGCGGTCCCAAGGGGAGAGACCCAGTACTTC. The encoded protein is CASSQAVPRGETQYF.

The V gene is TRBV28, the J gene TRBJ1-3, with 7 bases fitting TRBD1. Germline CDR1 is MDHEN and CDR2 is SYDVKM. With 7 bases clipped from V and 0 bases from J, the junction kept 6 bases outside the gene matches. The CDR3 extends over 15 amino acids. The CDR3 DNA reads as TGTGCCAGCAACCCCGGGGACAGCTCTGGAAACACCATATATTTT. Its protein is CASNPGDSSGNTIYF.

The rearrangement uses TRBV20-1 and TRBJ2-1, with 7 bases aligning to TRBD2. The CDR3 runs to 14 residues. V shed 6 bases and J 2 bases; nucleotides not matched to a gene: 7. CDR1 is DFQATT, CDR2 SNEGSKA, per germline (reference sequence). This chain's CDR3 is CSATGGRTYNEQFF. The CDR3, as DNA: TGCAGTGCCACGGGGGGACGGACCTACAATGAGCAGTTCTTC.

This clonotype was detected a few times. The chain recombines TRBV5-1 with TRBJ1-2, with 7 positions matching TRBD1. The CDR3 has 13 amino acids. Germline V gene sequence: CDR1 SGHRS, CDR2 YFSETQ. After removal of 4 bases from V and 8 bases from J, the junction contained 8 bases not matched to a gene. CDR3 sequence (DNA): TGCGCCAGCAGCGCAGACAGGGTAGACGGCTACACCTTC. Its protein is CASSADRVDGYTF.

The chain links TRBV6-1 to TRBJ2-7; D perhaps matches TRBD2 (6 bases). V shed 6 bases and J shed 3 bases, with 18 bases lying between them. CDR3 length equals 15 residues. The germline gives CDR1 MNHNS, CDR2 SASEGT. This CDR3 reads CASREGGTVSYEQYF. In nucleotides, the CDR3 is TGTGCCAGCAGGGAGGGCGGGACGGTCAGCTACGAGCAGTACTTC.

V is TRBV11-2 and J is TRBJ2-5; D ambiguous. The CDR3 length is 13 residues. V was clipped by 5 bases and J by 7 bases, with 14 bases between them. Germline CDR1 is SGHAT and CDR2 is FQNNGV. CDR3 amino acids: CASSGIGRVTQYF. In DNA, the CDR3 is TGTGCCAGCAGCGGAATCGGCCGAGTGACCCAGTACTTC.